This T cell receptor (beta chain) was identified during a study of blood T cell repertoires in COVID-19. Looking at the study overall: Donors in the United States, Italy and Spain gave samples during acute or convalescent COVID-19.

Those enrolled in Seattle joined during active infection and were followed longitudinally afterward. Germline-derived CDR1 and CDR2 are MGHRA and YSYEKL. J gave up 2 bases and V 4 bases, and 6 bases lay outside the gene matches. This CDR3 has 15 residues. Original methodology: Counts of nucleated cells, estimated from reference gene primer amplification, were obtained. Sequencing used immunoSEQ multiplex PCR; TCRdb keeps in-frame clones, though not all of them. The V and J calls and clone size come from that table; D and trimming were worked out from the DNA. The repertoire holds approximately 350,000 clones, about 90% seen once, with approximately 3% in the top ten.

The sample consisted of peripheral blood. The receptor was isolated from a woman under 40 with COVID-19, enrolled during active disease. The gene calls are TRBV4-1 and TRBJ1-2, with 8 bases lining up with TRBD1. CDR3 bases: TGCGCCAGCAGCCCCGGACAGGGCCTAAACTATGGCTACACCTTC. Its translation: CASSPGQGLNYGYTF.